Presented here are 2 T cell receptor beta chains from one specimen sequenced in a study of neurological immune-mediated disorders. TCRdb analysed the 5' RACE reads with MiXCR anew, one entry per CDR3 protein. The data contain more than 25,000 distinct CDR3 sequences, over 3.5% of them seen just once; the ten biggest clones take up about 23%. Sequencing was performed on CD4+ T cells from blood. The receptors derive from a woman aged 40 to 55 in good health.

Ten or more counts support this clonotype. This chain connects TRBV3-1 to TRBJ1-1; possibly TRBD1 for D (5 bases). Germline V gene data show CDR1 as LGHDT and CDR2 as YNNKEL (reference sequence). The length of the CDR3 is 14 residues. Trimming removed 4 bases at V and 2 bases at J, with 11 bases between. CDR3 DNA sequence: TGTGCCAGCAGCCCCGGGACGGACAACACTGAAGCTTTCTTT. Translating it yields CASSPGTDNTEAFF.

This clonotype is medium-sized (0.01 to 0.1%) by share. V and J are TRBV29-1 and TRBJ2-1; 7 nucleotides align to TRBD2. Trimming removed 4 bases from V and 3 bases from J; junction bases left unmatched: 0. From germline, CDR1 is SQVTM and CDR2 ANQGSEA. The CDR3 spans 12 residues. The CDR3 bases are TGCAGCGTTGCGGGAGGCTACAATGAGCAGTTCTTC. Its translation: CSVAGGYNEQFF.